Listed below are T cell receptor beta chains from one sample, sequenced in a study of a mutant IDH1 vaccine in newly diagnosed glioma. Produced via immunoSEQ multiplex PCR; TCRdb's table is partial and in-frame only. The sample consists of tens of thousands of clones, about four fifths of them appearing once. The specimen comprised PBMCs, sampled from a glioma patient treated with radiotherapy, temozolomide or both. The origin of the receptors is a man aged 25-40 years with glioma. Each CDR3 is given without its conserved first and last residue. For some rows the clone size is stated as once, few or many, or as a class when expanded; others skip it.

clone size	V gene	J gene	CDR3 protein
-	TRBV6-6	TRBJ1-1	ASIRDRGVEAF
-	TRBV7-8	TRBJ1-3	ASSPRADTIY
few	TRBV6-1	TRBJ1-1	ASSEGNTEAF
-	TRBV7-3	TRBJ1-2	ASSLTSSQGEVIGYT
-	TRBV19	TRBJ2-7	ASSIRLAETSYEQY
-	TRBV6-5	TRBJ1-1	ASSYNRAVRTEAF
-	TRBV2	TRBJ2-4	ASSDGPLAKNIQY
-	TRBV6-5	TRBJ1-5	ASSYSGTGFWPQH
-	TRBV6-5	TRBJ1-5	ASSPGQGNQPQH
-	TRBV5-4	TRBJ2-3	ASSFQGVKADTQY
few	TRBV5-6	TRBJ1-1	ASSLGTGEATEAF
few	TRBV27	TRBJ1-6	ASSDSLQGLRL
-	TRBV2	TRBJ2-7	ASSPGTGTYEQY
-	TRBV9	TRBJ1-1	ASSPVSGRTTEAF
-	TRBV21-1	TRBJ1-1	ASSTRGGTEAF
-	TRBV6-6	TRBJ1-1	ASSYASRLEAF
-	TRBV19	TRBJ2-5	ASTRGETQY
-	TRBV5-1	TRBJ1-1	ASSLVAQPTEAF
-	TRBV2	TRBJ1-4	ASSDIGSNEKLF
-	TRBV2	TRBJ2-6	ASMYRPANVLT
-	TRBV4-3	TRBJ1-1	ASSRDTLELNTEAF
few	TRBV7-3	TRBJ2-1	ASSLEPGAGNEQF
-	TRBV28	TRBJ1-1	ASSRGWKDTEAF
-	TRBV18	TRBJ1-1	ASSPPAGTTEAF
once	TRBV28	TRBJ1-1	ASRFSGQPYTEAF
-	TRBV19	TRBJ1-2	ASTGTGGLEGNYGYT
few	TRBV4-1	TRBJ2-7	ASSNPNGGGPSYEQY
-	TRBV7-2	TRBJ1-5	ASSSGNQPQH
-	TRBV4-1	TRBJ2-7	ASSQVTGVSYEQY
-	TRBV25-1	TRBJ1-1	ASSDQGFTEAF
few	TRBV6-1	TRBJ1-2	ASSEFRVYT
-	TRBV27	TRBJ2-6	ASSLSSSTGANVLT
-	TRBV19	TRBJ1-2	ASSILHGNYGYT
-	TRBV7-8	TRBJ2-7	ASSLGENWYEQY
-	TRBV7-9	TRBJ2-3	ASSSTPRDTQY
-	TRBV5-1	TRBJ2-7	ASSRMTGTYEQY